What follows is one T cell receptor (beta chain) and its context. Its target is unknown. TCRdb's copy holds only in-frame clones and misses some; the assay was immunoSEQ multiplex PCR. The table has approximately 2,200,000 clones, about 92% seen once. These data originate in a study of shared clonotypes between healthy human individuals. J was trimmed by 3 bases and V by 2 bases; bases with no gene match: 16. CDR3 length: 18 amino acids. Germline CDR1 is SGHNT and CDR2 is YYREEE (reference sequence). Study observations and caveats: It was observed that 5% to 6% of naive CD4 clonotypes were shared across a handful of donors. Generation probability values for non-shared clonotypes were lower than those for clonotypes shared by all four donors.

Naive CD8 isolation took CD45RO-negative cells positively selected for CCR7 and excluded terminally differentiated effector memory CD45RA+ cells. The sequenced material came from naive CD8+ T cells from PBMCs. This clonotype was sampled from a man aged 18-30 years in good health. Some clones in this sample may be carry-over from other donors' samples. The chain carries TRBV5-4 and TRBJ2-7, with 8 bases lining up with TRBD1. The CDR3 sequence is CASSLGGMGTGYVYEQYF. The CDR3, as DNA: TGTGCCAGCAGCTTAGGGGGAATGGGGACAGGCTATGTCTACGAGCAGTACTTC. Full variable domain (remainder filled in from reference TRBV5-4 and TRBJ2-7): ETGVTQSPTHLIKTRGQQVTLRCSSQSGHNTVSWYQQALGQGPQFIFQYYREEENGRGNFPPRFSGLQFPNYSSELNVNALELDDSALYLCASSLGGMGTGYVYEQYFGPGTRLTVT.